This T cell receptor beta chain was identified in a study of CD8 T cells in ankylosing spondylitis. Points from the study as a whole: There was reportedly significant enrichment of clones that were disease-linked in matched ankylosing spondylitis synovial fluid. CD8+ cells made up the disease-linked clones, which were relatively rare in peripheral blood. What appeared characteristic of ankylosing spondylitis blood was a TCR beta motif of 7 or 8 highly homologous variants. Several of the motif variants were reported before in synovial fluid and blood from reactive arthritis.

As for this clonotype: Its antigen remains unidentified.

The germline gives CDR1 DFQATT, CDR2 SNEGSKA (reference sequence). Trimming cost V 6 bases and J 11 bases, with 7 bases left between them. This CDR3 region has 8 residues. Molecular-barcoded quantitative 5'-RACE produced these TCR beta libraries. TCRdb re-analysed the 5' RACE reads in MiXCR, keeping a single row per CDR3 protein. The table includes around 770,000 distinct CDR3 sequences, 12% detected once. This chain joins TRBV20-1 and TRBJ2-5; D uncertain. The receptor was isolated from a male donor with ankylosing spondylitis. Material: blood, either unsorted or a sorted T cell fraction (not recorded which). This chain's CDR3 is CSAGPQYF. The CDR3 DNA is TGCAGTGCAGGACCTCAGTACTTC.